The clone carrying this T cell receptor (beta chain) was found a few times. The CDR3 is 17 amino acids. Per the germline V gene, CDR1 is KGHDR and CDR2 is SFDVKD. Trimming removed 4 bases from V and 9 bases from J; junction bases left unmatched: 13. Semi-nested PCR with Nested Universal Primer A followed constant-region reverse priming of full-length variable regions. Each CDR3 protein gets one entry after TCRdb re-called the 5' RACE reads with MiXCR. The data contain 45,000 to 70,000 distinct CDR3 sequences, roughly 30% of them singletons. The sequence was obtained from a female donor with breast cancer. The sequencing sample was made of tumor-infiltrating memory CD4+ T cells sorted from the breast tumor. The sample's subset: memory CD4+ T cells, CD4+CD45RO+CD25-. The chain carries TRBV24-1 and TRBJ2-1; the match to TRBD1 covers 11 bases. The CDR3 is CATSDSGTGGPLGEQFF. The CDR3 region has the DNA TGTGCCACCAGTGACTCCGGGACAGGGGGGCCTTTAGGTGAGCAGTTCTTC.